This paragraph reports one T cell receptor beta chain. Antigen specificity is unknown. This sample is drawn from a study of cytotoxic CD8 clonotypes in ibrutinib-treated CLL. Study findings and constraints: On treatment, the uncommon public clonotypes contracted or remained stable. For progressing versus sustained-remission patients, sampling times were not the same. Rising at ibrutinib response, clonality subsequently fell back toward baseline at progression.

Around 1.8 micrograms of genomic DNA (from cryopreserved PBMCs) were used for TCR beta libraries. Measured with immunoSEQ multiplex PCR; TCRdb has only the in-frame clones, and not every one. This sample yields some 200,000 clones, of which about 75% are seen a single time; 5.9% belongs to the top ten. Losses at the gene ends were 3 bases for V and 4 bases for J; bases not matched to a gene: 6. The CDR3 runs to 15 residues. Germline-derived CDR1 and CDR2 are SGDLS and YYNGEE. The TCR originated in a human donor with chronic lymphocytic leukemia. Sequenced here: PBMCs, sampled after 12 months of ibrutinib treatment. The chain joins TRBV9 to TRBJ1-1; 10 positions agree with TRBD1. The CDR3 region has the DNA TGTGCCAGCAGCGATGGGGACAGGGGTAGCACTGAAGCTTTCTTT. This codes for CASSDGDRGSTEAFF.